A selection of T cell receptor beta chains follows, all from one sample in a study of cytomegalovirus exposure and HLA in healthy donors. Only in-frame clones appear in the TCRdb table, and some are missing; sequencing was by immunoSEQ multiplex PCR. This table has around 190,000 clones, about nine tenths appearing once. Sequenced: PBMCs. The receptors stem from a man aged 30 to 39 in good health and CMV-seropositive. The CDR3 runs from the conserved cysteine through the conserved F or W. Fields, in order: D gene, J gene, V gene, clone size, CDR3 protein, CDR3 DNA. A D gene is named only where the DNA matches it firmly. Part of the rows lack a size; the others show once, few, many or a class for expanded clones.

.	TRBJ2-1	TRBV20-1	.	CSAPTGGEQFF	TGCAGTGCGCCAACGGGTGGTGAGCAGTTCTTC
.	TRBJ2-7	TRBV11-2	.	CASSFGQLYEQYF	TGTGCCAGCAGCTTCGGGCAGCTCTACGAGCAGTACTTC
.	TRBJ1-3	TRBV4-3	.	CASSQSRSGDTIYF	TGCGCCAGCAGCCAATCGCGAAGTGGGGACACCATATATTTT
.	TRBJ1-2	TRBV5-1	.	CASSSRVKGNYGYTF	TGCGCCAGCAGCTCCAGAGTTAAGGGAAACTATGGCTACACCTTC
.	TRBJ2-5	TRBV30	.	CAWSQGETQYF	TGTGCCTGGAGTCAAGGGGAGACCCAGTACTTC
.	TRBJ2-1	TRBV5-1	few	CASSSEGGGSYNEQFF	TGCGCCAGCAGCTCCGAGGGGGGAGGCTCCTACAATGAGCAGTTCTTC
.	TRBJ2-3	TRBV6-4	once	CASSDGAMGDTQYF	TGTGCCAGCAGTGACGGAGCAATGGGCGATACGCAGTATTTT
.	TRBJ1-6	TRBV5-1	.	CASSLGVTANSPLHF	TGCGCCAGCAGCTTGGGGGTGACAGCTAATTCACCCCTCCACTTT
.	TRBJ1-1	TRBV5-1	.	CASSLRGGTEAFF	TGCGCCAGCAGCTTGAGGGGAGGCACTGAAGCTTTCTTT
.	TRBJ1-1	TRBV27	few	CASSLSRGRAEAFF	TGTGCCAGCAGTTTATCGCGGGGACGGGCTGAAGCTTTCTTT
TRBD2	TRBJ2-7	TRBV29-1	.	CSTGTSGSYEQYF	TGCAGCACCGGGACTAGCGGCTCCTACGAGCAGTACTTC
.	TRBJ2-2	TRBV6-1	once	CASKEGLNTGELFF	TGTGCCAGCAAGGAGGGCCTGAACACCGGGGAGCTGTTTTTT
.	TRBJ2-2	TRBV4-1	.	CASSYWFGGPNTGELFF	TGCGCCAGCAGCTACTGGTTTGGGGGACCGAACACCGGGGAGCTGTTTTTT
.	TRBJ2-4	TRBV11-3	.	CASSLVSGTLAKNIQYF	TGTGCCAGCAGCTTAGTTAGTGGGACACTTGCCAAAAACATTCAGTACTTC
.	TRBJ2-7	TRBV2	.	CASSATGSYEQYF	TGTGCCAGCAGTGCTACAGGGAGCTACGAGCAGTACTTC
.	TRBJ2-7	TRBV9	.	CASSVVTGREQYF	TGTGCCAGCAGCGTGGTGACAGGCCGCGAGCAGTACTTC
.	TRBJ1-5	TRBV5-6	.	CASSFSQPQHF	TGTGCCAGCAGCTTTTCTCAGCCCCAGCATTTT
.	TRBJ2-5	TRBV5-4	.	CASRTSPGPGHQETQYF	TGTGCCAGCAGGACCTCCCCGGGACCCGGTCACCAGGAGACCCAGTACTTC
.	TRBJ2-3	TRBV28	.	CASSLFPGSDTQYF	TGTGCCAGCAGTTTATTCCCGGGGTCAGATACGCAGTATTTT
.	TRBJ2-4	TRBV28	.	CASSLEQQNIQYF	TGTGCCAGCAGTTTAGAACAGCAAAACATTCAGTACTTC
.	TRBJ2-5	TRBV7-2	.	CASSLAGPLRETQYF	TGTGCCAGCAGCTTAGCGGGACCGTTGCGGGAGACCCAGTACTTC
.	TRBJ2-1	TRBV18	.	CASSNGMLNQQFF	TGTGCCAGCTCAAACGGGATGCTCAATCAGCAGTTCTTC
.	TRBJ1-5	TRBV5-6	.	CASSLGAGPDQPQHF	TGTGCCAGCAGCTTGGGTGCAGGGCCAGATCAGCCCCAGCATTTT
.	TRBJ1-6	TRBV28	.	CASSLFRAGAHSPLHF	TGTGCCAGCAGTTTATTCCGGGCCGGTGCGCATTCACCCCTCCACTTT
.	TRBJ1-2	TRBV6-1	once	CASRTGPNYGYTF	TGTGCCAGTCGAACAGGACCGAACTATGGCTACACCTTC